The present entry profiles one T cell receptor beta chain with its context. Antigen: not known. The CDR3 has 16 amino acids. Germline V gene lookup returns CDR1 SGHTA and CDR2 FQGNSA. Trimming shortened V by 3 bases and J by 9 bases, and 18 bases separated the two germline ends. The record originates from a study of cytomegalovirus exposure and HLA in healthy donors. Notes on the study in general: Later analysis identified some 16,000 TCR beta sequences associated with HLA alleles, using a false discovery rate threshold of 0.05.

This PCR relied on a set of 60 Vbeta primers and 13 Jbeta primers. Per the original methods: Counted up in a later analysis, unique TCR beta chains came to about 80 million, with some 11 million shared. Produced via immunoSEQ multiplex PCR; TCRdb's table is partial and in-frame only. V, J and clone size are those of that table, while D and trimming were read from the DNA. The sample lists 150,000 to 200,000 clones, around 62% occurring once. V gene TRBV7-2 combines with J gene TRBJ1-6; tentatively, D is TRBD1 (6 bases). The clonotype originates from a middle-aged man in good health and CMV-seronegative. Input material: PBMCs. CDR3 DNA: TGTGCCAGCAGCTTCGAGGGAGGGGGGGCGTTTTCACCCCTCCACTTT. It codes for CASSFEGGGAFSPLHF.